This T cell receptor (beta chain) appears in the sequencing data of a study of T cell repertoires in cytomegalovirus infection. The wider study: Indications of both CMV infection and matching HLA type were provided by public TCR beta signatures.

One entry per CDR3 protein results from TCRdb running MiXCR on the reads. In the table there are approximately 340,000 distinct CDR3 sequences, just under 30% of which are singletons. Study-level points and caveats: Cumulative frequency (of public TCR beta family members) identified carriers of CMV plus the relevant HLA.

In germline, CDR1 is SGHVS, CDR2 FNYEAQ. The V and J ends lost 5 bases and 8 bases, in that order; junction bases with no gene match: 12. CDR3 length: 17 residues. This clonotype was recorded at least ten times. What it binds is unknown. This clonotype was obtained from a human donor in good health (CMV status not recorded). Some clones in this sample may be carry-over from other donors' samples. The genes are TRBV7-6 and TRBJ2-3; TRBD2 matches at 14 bases. The specimen comprised cultured PBMCs, sampled from culture after CMV antigen stimulation. Here the CDR3 reads CASSPLGGLAGVGTQYF. For the CDR3, the DNA is TGTGCCAGCAGCCCCCTCGGGGGACTAGCGGGAGTCGGTACGCAGTATTTT.